Each of the 5 T cell receptor beta chains below was sequenced from the same sample in a study of regulatory T cells in long-lasting Graves disease. Arm-PCR of CDR3 regions and iRepertoire HTBI primers were used to build TCR beta libraries. One entry per CDR3 protein results from TCRdb running MiXCR on the multiplex PCR reads. Of approximately 400,000 distinct CDR3 sequences in the sample, around 15% were seen once. Time point denoted: newly diagnosed GD, antithyroid drugs for less than 3 months. PBMCs were the source of the RNA used for TCR sequencing. The material sequenced was peripheral blood mononuclear cells (PBMCs), taken at new diagnosis, from a patient treated with antithyroid drugs. The receptors come from a female donor with Graves disease.

This clonotype was seen many times. The chain employs TRBV29-1 and TRBJ2-1, with 7 bases aligning to TRBD1. The CDR3 extends over 16 amino acids. From germline, CDR1 is SQVTM and CDR2 ANQGSEA. V lost 0 bases and J lost 5; bases outside the gene matches: 10. CDR3 loop: CSVEEDSGGPDNEQFF. CDR3 DNA: TGCAGCGTTGAAGAGGATTCAGGGGGACCCGACAATGAGCAGTTCTTC.

Many counts were recorded for this clonotype. The V and J genes are TRBV19 and TRBJ1-6; maybe TRBD1 (6 bases). The CDR3 is 14 amino acids. Germline values: CDR1 LNHDA, CDR2 SQIVND (reference sequence). Trimming removed 7 bases at V and 7 bases at J, with 14 bases between. CDR3 residues: CASMPQGHNSPLHF. CDR3 sequence (DNA): TGTGCCAGTATGCCACAGGGACACAATTCACCCCTCCACTTT.

The count of this clonotype is one. With a far larger clone one base away, a read error is the likely cause. V is TRBV28 and J is TRBJ2-6; D possibly corresponds to TRBD1 (6 bases). The CDR3 is made up of 15 amino acids. Trimming shortened V by 7 bases and J by 0 bases, and 10 bases separated the two germline ends. Germline CDR1 and CDR2: MDHEN and SYDVKM. Here the CDR3 DNA reads TGTGCCAGCACCCAGGGGAGCTCTGGGGCCAACGTCCTGACTTTC. As protein: CASTQGSSGANVLTF.

This clonotype was counted many times. The chain has TRBV4-3 and TRBJ2-3, with 8 bases fitting TRBD2. The CDR3 length is 15 residues. Germline CDR1 is LGHNA and CDR2 is YSLEER. Losses at the gene ends were 2 bases for V and 5 bases for J; bases not matched to a gene: 6. The CDR3 region is CASSQTGGPGDTQYF. CDR3 coding DNA: TGCGCCAGCAGCCAAACGGGAGGGCCGGGAGATACGCAGTATTTT.

This clonotype showed up many times. This rearrangement joins TRBV28 to TRBJ2-7, with 7 bases lining up with TRBD1. V lost 6 bases to trimming and J lost 1 base; unmatched junction nucleotides: 15. Germline-derived CDR1 and CDR2 are MDHEN and SYDVKM. The CDR3 spans 17 residues. As DNA, the CDR3 is TGTGCCAGCAGAAATGGGACAGTCCCCGTAGGGTCCTACGAGCAGTACTTC. Translating it yields CASRNGTVPVGSYEQYF.